The 18 T cell receptor beta chains listed next were all sequenced from one sample in a study of T cells in Graves' hyperthyroidism and ophthalmopathy. RNA transcripts gave rise to amplified TCR beta CDR3 regions. HTBI primers were the set used in a first-round RT-PCR of the TCR CDR3. Each CDR3 protein is one row after TCRdb ran MiXCR on the multiplex PCR reads. The repertoire holds 350,000 to 400,000 distinct CDR3 sequences, with about 15% as singletons. Sequenced material: blood. The receptors here all came from a woman in her twenties or thirties with Graves' hyperthyroidism.

J is TRBJ2-1 and V is TRBV29-1; D gene ambiguous. Trimming took off 7 bases at V and 7 bases at J, with 14 bases between the two ends. Germline-derived CDR1 and CDR2 are SQVTM and ANQGSEA. The CDR3 extends over 12 amino acids. CDR3 residues: CSGRWGENEQFF. The CDR3 coding sequence is TGCAGCGGACGGTGGGGTGAGAATGAGCAGTTCTTC.

This chain joins TRBV14 and TRBJ2-1; no clear D. Between the trimmed V and J ends, which lost 4 bases and 12 bases, there was a span of 10 bases. CDR3 size: 11 residues. Germline V gives CDR1 SGHDN, CDR2 FVKESK. CDR3 sequence: CASSLSRRQFF. The CDR3 coding sequence is TGTGCCAGCAGCCTTAGCCGGCGGCAGTTCTTC.

This clonotype has a count of ten or more. This chain joins TRBV28 and TRBJ2-5; tentative D call: TRBD2 (6 bases). Germline values: CDR1 MDHEN, CDR2 SYDVKM. This CDR3 comprises 15 residues. The V and J ends lost 7 bases and 7 bases respectively, with 22 bases between them. CDR3 loop: CASTSSYTMGGTQYF. The CDR3 nucleotides read TGTGCCAGCACCTCCAGCTATACCATGGGAGGGACCCAGTACTTC.

This clonotype was seen only a few times. The CDR3 DNA follows: TGTGCCAGCAGTGGAAACCCAGGGTCTCTTGGCTACACCTTC. It translates to CASSGNPGSLGYTF. The chain is built from TRBV25-1 and TRBJ1-2; D may be TRBD1 (5 bases). Germline V gives CDR1 MGHDK, CDR2 SYGVNS. This CDR3 contains 14 residues. V was shortened by 4 bases and J by 7 bases, with 16 bases between the two germline ends.

This clonotype was counted many times. The genes are TRBV30 and TRBJ2-5; TRBD1 matches at 10 bases. Germline lookup yields CDR1 GTSNPN and CDR2 SVGIG (reference sequence). J was trimmed by 2 bases and V by 1 base; bases with no gene match: 4. This CDR3 is 15 amino acids long. Here the CDR3 reads CAWSGGQGPQETQYF. In DNA form, the CDR3 reads TGTGCCTGGAGTGGGGGACAGGGGCCTCAAGAGACCCAGTACTTC.

This sequence joins TRBV10-1 and TRBJ1-1, with 10 positions matching TRBD1. This CDR3 is built from 15 residues. The germline V gene has CDR1 WNHNN and CDR2 SYGVQD (reference sequence). Losses at the gene ends were 5 bases for V and 6 bases for J; bases not matched to a gene: 9. CDR3 sequence: CASSNSGTGVPEAFF. The DNA of the CDR3 is TGCGCCAGCAGTAACTCGGGGACAGGGGTCCCTGAAGCTTTCTTT.

This clonotype was found many times. Here the CDR3 reads CASGYEKLFF. DNA for the CDR3: TGCGCCAGCGGGTACGAAAAACTGTTTTTT. The rearrangement joins TRBV5-1 to TRBJ1-4; D is unresolved. The length of the CDR3 is 10 residues. The germline V and J ends were trimmed by 7 bases and 8 bases, with 6 bases remaining between them. In germline, CDR1 is SGHRS, CDR2 YFSETQ.

The V and J genes are TRBV29-1 and TRBJ2-7, with D perhaps being TRBD1 or TRBD2 (6 bases each). Per the germline V gene, CDR1 is SQVTM and CDR2 is ANQGSEA. V gave up 7 bases and J gave up 5 bases, with 18 bases separating them. There are 13 residues in the CDR3. The CDR3 DNA is TGCAGCGACCCGGGGGCAGAGATCCACGAGCAGTACTTC. It specifies CSDPGAEIHEQYF.

This chain links TRBV13 with TRBJ1-3; 11 nucleotides match TRBD1. Germline CDR1 PRHDT, CDR2 FYEKMQ (reference sequence). The CDR3 has 14 amino acids. After removal of 7 bases from V and 10 bases from J, the junction contained 9 bases not matched to a gene. This chain's CDR3 is CASNERGTGGTIYF. The CDR3 region has the DNA TGTGCCAGCAACGAGAGAGGGACAGGGGGAACCATATATTTT. Based on the CDR3 plus reference TRBV13 and TRBJ1-3, the full variable domain is AAGVIQSPRHLIKEKRETATLKCYPIPRHDTVYWYQQGPGQDPQFLISFYEKMQSDKGSIPDRFSAQQFSDYHSELNMSSLELGDSALYFCASNERGTGGTIYFGEGSWLTVV.

In this sample, this clonotype turned up many times. The chain recombines TRBV28 with TRBJ2-7; D is undetermined. Between the trimmed V and J ends, which lost 7 bases and 0 bases, there was a span of 19 bases. The CDR3 length is 16 residues. Germline CDR1 reads MDHEN; CDR2 reads SYDVKM. The DNA for the CDR3 is TGTGCCAGCAACGCCGGTCCCTCCTTGTCCTCCTACGAGCAGTACTTC. Translating it yields CASNAGPSLSSYEQYF.

Only a few counts were recorded for this clonotype. This chain joins TRBV5-5 and TRBJ2-1; D gene unclear. V was pared by 0 bases and J by 1 base, with 11 bases between. Per germline, CDR1 SGHKS and CDR2 YYEKEE (reference sequence). This CDR3 is 16 amino acids long. CDR3: CASSLAFGGSYNEQFF. The CDR3 DNA follows: TGTGCCAGCAGCTTGGCCTTTGGCGGATCCTACAATGAGCAGTTCTTC.

This clonotype was observed a few times. V is TRBV7-2 and J is TRBJ2-2; 7 positions match TRBD2. The trim removed 4 bases at V and 5 bases at J, leaving 16 bases unmatched. This CDR3 is 18 amino acids long. Germline CDR1 is SGHTA and CDR2 is FQGNSA. The CDR3 loop is CASSSLPMLADLTGELFF. CDR3 nucleotides: TGTGCCAGCAGCTCTCTACCGATGCTAGCGGATTTAACCGGGGAGCTGTTTTTT.

Ten or more counts support this clonotype. The chain joins TRBV2 to TRBJ2-6, with 12 bases aligning to TRBD2. The CDR3 consists of 17 residues. Germline CDR1 reads SNHLY; CDR2 reads FYNNEI. J gave up 0 bases and V 5 bases, and 2 bases lay outside the gene matches. CDR3 residues: CASSPLAGGSGANVLTF. DNA for the CDR3: TGTGCCAGCAGTCCACTAGCGGGAGGCTCTGGGGCCAACGTCCTGACTTTC.

The gene calls are TRBV4-1 and TRBJ1-2, with no clear D. This CDR3 has 12 residues. Germline V gives CDR1 MGHRA, CDR2 YSYEKL. Trimming removed 2 bases from V and 7 bases from J, with 8 bases in between. CDR3 amino acids: CASSQREGGYTF. The CDR3 DNA is TGCGCCAGCAGCCAAAGGGAGGGTGGCTACACCTTC.

This clonotype was seen a handful of times. J is TRBJ2-7 and V is TRBV20-1; 10 nucleotides agree with TRBD2. Per the germline V gene, CDR1 is DFQATT and CDR2 is SNEGSKA (reference sequence). Germline trimming cut 6 bases from V and 4 bases from J; bases unmatched to any gene: 9. CDR3 length: 14 residues. In DNA form, the CDR3 reads TGCAGTGCAGAAATGGGACTAGCGATGTACGAGCAGTACTTC. This encodes CSAEMGLAMYEQYF.

This clonotype came up many times. The chain has TRBV10-3 and TRBJ2-1; tentative D call: TRBD2 (6 bases). The V gene's germline CDR1 is ENHRY and CDR2 SYGVKD. The CDR3 consists of 13 residues. V lost 6 bases to trimming and J lost 4 bases, with 10 bases between them. CDR3 nucleotide sequence: TGTGCCATCAGAGGAGGGCCTTACAATGAGCAGTTCTTC. Protein sequence: CAIRGGPYNEQFF.

This clonotype was counted between two and nine times. The rearrangement links TRBV14 to TRBJ2-3; either TRBD1 or TRBD2 may fit D (6 bases each). Germline-derived CDR1 and CDR2 are SGHDN and FVKESK. There are 16 residues in the CDR3. Trimming shortened V by 4 bases and J by 3 bases, and 17 bases separated the two germline ends. Written as DNA, the CDR3 is TGTGCCAGCAGCCCAGCCGGCAAGGGGGGAACAGATACGCAGTATTTT. Its translation is CASSPAGKGGTDTQYF. Supplemented by reference TRBV14 and TRBJ2-3, the full variable domain reads EAGVTQFPSHSVIEKGQTVTLRCDPISGHDNLYWYRRVMGKEIKFLLHFVKESKQDESGMPNNRFLAERTGGTYSTLKVQPAELEDSGVYFCASSPAGKGGTDTQYFGPGTRLTVL.

In its sample, this clonotype was seen a few times. The chain links TRBV5-1 to TRBJ2-1; unclear D gene. V lost 0 bases and J lost 1, with 8 bases in between. The CDR3 totals 15 residues. Germline-derived CDR1 and CDR2 are SGHRS and YFSETQ. The CDR3 is CASSLAAPSYNEQFF. The CDR3 DNA reads as TGCGCCAGCAGCTTGGCCGCACCATCCTACAATGAGCAGTTCTTC.